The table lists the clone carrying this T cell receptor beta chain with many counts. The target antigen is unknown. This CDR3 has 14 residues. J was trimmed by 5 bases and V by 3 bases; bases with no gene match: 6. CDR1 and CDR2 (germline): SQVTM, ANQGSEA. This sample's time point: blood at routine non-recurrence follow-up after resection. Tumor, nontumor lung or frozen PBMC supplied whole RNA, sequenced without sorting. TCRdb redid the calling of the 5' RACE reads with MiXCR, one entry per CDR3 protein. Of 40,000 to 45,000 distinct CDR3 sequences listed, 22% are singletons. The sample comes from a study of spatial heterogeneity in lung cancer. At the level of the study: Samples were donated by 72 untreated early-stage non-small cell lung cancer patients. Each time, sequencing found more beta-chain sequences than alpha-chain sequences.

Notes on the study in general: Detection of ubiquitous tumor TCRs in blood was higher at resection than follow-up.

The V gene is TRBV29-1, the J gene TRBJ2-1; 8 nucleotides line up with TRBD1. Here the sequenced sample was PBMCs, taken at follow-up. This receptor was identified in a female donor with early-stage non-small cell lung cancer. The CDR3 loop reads CSVDKGQDDNEQFF. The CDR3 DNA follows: TGCAGCGTTGATAAGGGACAGGATGACAATGAGCAGTTCTTC.